This TCR beta chain comes out of a study of OX40 agonist ivuxolimab in advanced cancers. The method was immunoSEQ multiplex PCR; TCRdb's version includes in-frame clones alone and lacks a portion of them. The repertoire holds 80,000 to 100,000 clones, 93% seen once, with 0.2% to 0.3% in the top ten. Study-level points and caveats: With doses of 0.1 to 3.0 mg/kg, CD4+ and CD8+ blood T cells had undergone clonal expansion by week 6.

On this clone itself: Its specificity is not known.

This TCR was sampled from an adult with an advanced solid tumor such as melanoma, head and neck, liver or kidney cancer. Here the sequenced sample was CD4+ or CD8+ T cells sorted from blood, taken in a trial of the OX40 agonist ivuxolimab.

The CDR3 is CASSSAGGGYNSPLHF. Written as DNA, the CDR3 is TGTGCCAGCAGTTCGGCAGGGGGTGGGTATAATTCACCCCTCCACTTT. The rearrangement links TRBV28 to TRBJ1-6, with TRBD1 matching over 7 bases. The V segment lost 4 bases and the J segment 4 bases; nucleotides outside the gene matches: 7. The CDR3 has 16 residues. Germline lookup yields CDR1 MDHEN and CDR2 SYDVKM.